This T cell receptor (beta chain) comes out of a study of post-analysis software for immune sequencing data. On the study more broadly: Some patients lacked subtype; others had relapsing-remitting, secondary progressive or progressive-relapsing disease.

TCR beta libraries were prepared from cDNA with unique molecular identifiers. TCRdb fed the PCR reads into MiXCR, producing one record per CDR3 protein. The table lists some 450,000 distinct CDR3 sequences, roughly 46% of them singletons, with about 12% in the top ten. Comments on this clonotype: Its antigen is not identified.

Study-wide findings and caveats: TRBV5-6, TRBV5-1 and TRBV20-1 were among five TRBV segments more frequent in patients than controls.

There are 14 residues in the CDR3. This sequence was found in a girl aged 10 to 17 with multiple sclerosis. Sample: blood. The gene calls are TRBV21-1 and TRBJ2-7; the D call TRBD1 from the table was never checked on the DNA. TRBV21-1 has pseudogene status. The CDR3 nucleotides read TGTGCCAGCGTAACCGGGACAGGGGACTACGAGCAGTACTTC. This sequence encodes CASVTGTGDYEQYF.